The clone carrying this TCR beta chain has a count of ten or more. The CDR3 totals 13 residues. With 2 bases removed from V and 2 bases from J, the gap between germline ends came to 10 bases. Germline CDR1 reads GTSNPN; CDR2 reads SVGIG (reference sequence). The data originate from a study of CD8+CD57+ T cells in acquired aplastic anemia. The use of genomic DNA as template underpinned the TCR beta VDJ and CDR3 profiling. MiXCR was run by TCRdb on the reads, yielding one entry per CDR3 protein. In the table there are about 110,000 distinct CDR3 sequences, roughly 50% of which are singletons. Sequenced input: sorted CD4+, CD8+, or CD8+CD57+ T cells (not recorded which) from PBMCs. This TCR came from a human donor in good health, serving as a control. J is TRBJ2-7 and V is TRBV30; tentative D call: TRBD1 (5 bases). The CDR3 reads CAWSLRGPYEQYF. In DNA, the CDR3 is TGTGCCTGGAGTCTTAGGGGTCCCTACGAGCAGTACTTC.